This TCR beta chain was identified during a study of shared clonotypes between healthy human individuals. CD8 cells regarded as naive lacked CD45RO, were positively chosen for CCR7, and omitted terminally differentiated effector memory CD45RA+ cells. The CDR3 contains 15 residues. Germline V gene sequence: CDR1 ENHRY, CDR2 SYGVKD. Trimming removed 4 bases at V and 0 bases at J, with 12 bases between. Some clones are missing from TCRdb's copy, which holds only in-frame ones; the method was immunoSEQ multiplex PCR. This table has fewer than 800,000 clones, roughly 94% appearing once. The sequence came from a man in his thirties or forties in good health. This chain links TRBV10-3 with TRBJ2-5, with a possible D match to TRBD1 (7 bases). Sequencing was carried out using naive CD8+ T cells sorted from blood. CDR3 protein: CAISGGTENQETQYF. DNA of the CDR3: TGTGCCATCAGTGGCGGGACAGAAAACCAAGAGACCCAGTACTTC.